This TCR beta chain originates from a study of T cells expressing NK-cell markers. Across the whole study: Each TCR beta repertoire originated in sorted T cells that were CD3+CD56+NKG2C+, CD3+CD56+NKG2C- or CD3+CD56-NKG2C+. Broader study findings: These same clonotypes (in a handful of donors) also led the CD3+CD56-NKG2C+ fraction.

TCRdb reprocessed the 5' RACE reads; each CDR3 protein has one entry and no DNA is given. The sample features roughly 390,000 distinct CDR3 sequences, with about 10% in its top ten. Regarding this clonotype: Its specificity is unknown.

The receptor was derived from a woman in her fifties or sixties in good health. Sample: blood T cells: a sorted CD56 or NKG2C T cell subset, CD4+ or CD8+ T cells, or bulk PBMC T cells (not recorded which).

CDR3: CSYRDRGHNEQFF. The chain is built from TRBV20-1 and TRBJ2-1; TCRdb lists TRBD1, though no DNA is available to test this call. Germline V gene sequence: CDR1 DFQATT, CDR2 SNEGSKA (reference sequence). CDR3 length: 13 residues.